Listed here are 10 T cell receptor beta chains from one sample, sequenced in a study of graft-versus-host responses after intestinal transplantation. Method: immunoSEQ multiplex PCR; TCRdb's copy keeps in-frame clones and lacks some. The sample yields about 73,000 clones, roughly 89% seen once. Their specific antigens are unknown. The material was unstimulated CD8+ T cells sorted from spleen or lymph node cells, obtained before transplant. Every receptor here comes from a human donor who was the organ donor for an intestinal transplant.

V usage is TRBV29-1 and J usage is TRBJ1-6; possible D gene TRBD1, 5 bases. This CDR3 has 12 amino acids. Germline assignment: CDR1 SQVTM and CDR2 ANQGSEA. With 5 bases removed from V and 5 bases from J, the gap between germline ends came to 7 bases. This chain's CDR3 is CSVQGDNSPLHF. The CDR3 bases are TGCAGCGTTCAGGGCGATAATTCACCCCTCCACTTT.

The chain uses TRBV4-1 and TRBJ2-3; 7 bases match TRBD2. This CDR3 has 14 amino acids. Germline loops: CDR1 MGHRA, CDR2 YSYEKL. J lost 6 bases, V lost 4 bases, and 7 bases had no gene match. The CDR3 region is CASSLNRGGDTQYF. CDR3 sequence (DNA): TGCGCCAGCAGCCTTAACCGGGGAGGGGATACGCAGTATTTT.

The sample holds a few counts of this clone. The CDR3 coding sequence is TGTGCCAGCAGCTTTTGGACAGACACTAACTATGGCTACACCTTC. This translates into CASSFWTDTNYGYTF. The V gene is TRBV5-6, the J gene TRBJ1-2; a weak D match, TRBD1 (6 bases). V was clipped by 2 bases and J by 0 bases, with 11 bases between them. Germline lookup yields CDR1 SGHDT and CDR2 YYEEEE. CDR3 length equals 15 residues.

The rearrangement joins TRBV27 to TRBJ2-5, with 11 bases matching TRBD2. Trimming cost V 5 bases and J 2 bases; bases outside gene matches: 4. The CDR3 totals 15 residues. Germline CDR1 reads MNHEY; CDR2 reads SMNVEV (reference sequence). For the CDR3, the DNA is TGTGCCAGCAGTCCGACTAGCGGGATACAAGAGACCCAGTACTTC. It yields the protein CASSPTSGIQETQYF.

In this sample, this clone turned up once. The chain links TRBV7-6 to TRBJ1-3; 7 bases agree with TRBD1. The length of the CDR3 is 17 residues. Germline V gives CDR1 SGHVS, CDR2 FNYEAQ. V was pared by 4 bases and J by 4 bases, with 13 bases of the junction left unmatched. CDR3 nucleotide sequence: TGTGCCAGCAGCTGGAGAACAACCGGGACAGCAGGAAACACCATATATTTT. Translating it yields CASSWRTTGTAGNTIYF.

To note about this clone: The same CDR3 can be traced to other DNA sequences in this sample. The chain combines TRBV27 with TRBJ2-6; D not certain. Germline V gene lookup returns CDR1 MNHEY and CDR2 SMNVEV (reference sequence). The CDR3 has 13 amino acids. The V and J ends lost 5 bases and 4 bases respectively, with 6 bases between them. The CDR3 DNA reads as TGTGCCAGCAGTCCAAGCGGGGCCAACGTCCTGACTTTC. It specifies CASSPSGANVLTF.

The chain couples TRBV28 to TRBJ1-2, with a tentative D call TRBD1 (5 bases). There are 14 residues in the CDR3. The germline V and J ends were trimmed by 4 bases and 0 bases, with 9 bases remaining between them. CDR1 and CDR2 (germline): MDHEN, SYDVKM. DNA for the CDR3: TGTGCCAGCAGTTCAGGGCGGCCTAACTATGGCTACACCTTC. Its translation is CASSSGRPNYGYTF.

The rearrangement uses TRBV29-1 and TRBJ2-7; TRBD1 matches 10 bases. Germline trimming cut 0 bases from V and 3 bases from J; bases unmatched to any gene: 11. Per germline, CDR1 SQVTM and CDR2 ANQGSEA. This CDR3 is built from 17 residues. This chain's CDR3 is CSVEDDYRDRGRYEQYV. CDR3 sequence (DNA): TGCAGCGTTGAAGACGACTACCGGGACAGGGGTCGCTACGAGCAGTACGTC.

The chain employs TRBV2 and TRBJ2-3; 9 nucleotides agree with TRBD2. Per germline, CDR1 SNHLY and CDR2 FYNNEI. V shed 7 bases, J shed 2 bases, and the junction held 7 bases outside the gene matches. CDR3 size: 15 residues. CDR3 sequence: CASTPGTSSTDTQYF. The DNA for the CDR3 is TGTGCCAGCACACCCGGGACTAGCTCCACAGATACGCAGTATTTT.

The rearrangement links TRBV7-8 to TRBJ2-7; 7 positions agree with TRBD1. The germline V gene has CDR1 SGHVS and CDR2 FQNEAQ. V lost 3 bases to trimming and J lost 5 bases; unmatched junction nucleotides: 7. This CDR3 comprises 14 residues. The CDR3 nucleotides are TGTGCCAGCAGCTTTCCGGGACAGCAACACGAGCAGTACGTC. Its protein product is CASSFPGQQHEQYV.